These 8 T cell receptor beta chains were sequenced from one sample in a study of brain metastases from non-small cell lung cancer. The protocol was immunoSEQ multiplex PCR, while the TCRdb copy is restricted to in-frame clones and leaves out a portion. The data show 15,000 or so clones, with around 83% seen just once and roughly 7.7% held by the top ten. Sequencing used primary lung tumor tissue. The receptor source for this set is a donor aged 40 or over with non-small cell lung cancer.

This chain joins TRBV14 and TRBJ2-1; D might be TRBD2 (6 bases). V was pared by 5 bases and J by 9 bases, with 17 bases between. Germline V gives CDR1 SGHDN, CDR2 FVKESK. CDR3 size: 14 residues. CDR3 in DNA: TGTGCCAGCAGCTCCCAGGGTAGCGGAGTTGAGCAGTTCTTC. As protein: CASSSQGSGVEQFF.

The chain has TRBV5-1 and TRBJ1-1; D is uncertain. The CDR3 runs to 15 residues. The germline CDR1 and CDR2 sequences are SGHRS and YFSETQ. V lost 1 base to trimming and J lost 3 bases, with 13 bases between them. CDR3 nucleotide sequence: TGCGCCAGCAGCTTGAAGTCTGATTGGGACACTGAAGCTTTCTTT. Translated, it gives CASSLKSDWDTEAFF.

The J gene is TRBJ2-6, the V gene TRBV11-3, with D unclear. The V gene lost 5 bases and the J gene lost 4 bases, with 6 bases spanning the gap. CDR1 SGHNT and CDR2 YENEEA come from the germline V gene. This CDR3 region has 13 residues. CDR3 region: CASSLRGANVLTF. CDR3 bases: TGTGCCAGCAGCCTTCGCGGGGCCAACGTCCTGACTTTC.

The chain has TRBV23-1 and TRBJ1-2; 9 bases fit TRBD1. TRBV23-1 is classed as an ORF, of uncertain function. This CDR3 contains 15 residues. J was trimmed by 6 bases and V by 4 bases; bases with no gene match: 9. CDR3 coding DNA: TGCGCCAGCAGTCCTCCGGGACAGGGAAGCGATGGCTACACCTTC. This sequence encodes CASSPPGQGSDGYTF.

The chain links TRBV6-6 to TRBJ1-6, with D perhaps matching TRBD1 (5 bases). Trimming took off 5 bases at V and 1 base at J, with 18 bases between the two ends. The CDR3 totals 18 residues. The germline CDR1 and CDR2 sequences are MNHNY and SVGAGI (reference sequence). The CDR3 spells CASSPRDASRSYNSPLHF. The CDR3 DNA follows: TGTGCCAGCAGTCCCCGGGACGCCTCGAGATCCTATAATTCACCCCTCCACTTT.

This chain connects TRBV30 to TRBJ2-7; D gene uncertain. V lost 0 bases and J lost 3, with 9 bases in between. Germline CDR1 GTSNPN, CDR2 SVGIG (reference sequence). This CDR3 is 13 amino acids long. The DNA for the CDR3 is TGTGCCTGGAGTGTTGCGGCCTACTACGAGCAGTACGTC. This codes for CAWSVAAYYEQYV.

V gene TRBV7-2 combines with J gene TRBJ1-6, with 10 positions matching TRBD1. Germline assignment: CDR1 SGHTA and CDR2 FQGNSA. The CDR3 contains 15 residues. After removal of 7 bases from V and 5 bases from J, the junction contained 5 bases not matched to a gene. In DNA, the CDR3 is TGTGCCAGCACCGAGACAGGGGGCCATAATTCACCCCTCCACTTT. This translates into CASTETGGHNSPLHF.

V and J are TRBV2 and TRBJ1-5; the D gene is possibly TRBD1 (6 bases). The CDR3 contains 15 residues. Trimming removed 5 bases at V and 5 bases at J, with 16 bases between. Germline V lookup: CDR1 SNHLY, CDR2 FYNNEI. In nucleotides, the CDR3 is TGTGCCAGCAGTCGGCGGGACACCCTGTATCAGCCCCAGCATTTT. Translation: CASSRRDTLYQPQHF.